A single sample is the source of the 13 T cell receptor beta chains below, sequenced in a study of regulatory T cells in long-lasting Graves disease (dated by TCRdb to the early 2020s). Explained via the paper, the time point label denotes: persistent/refractory GD, antithyroid drugs over 5 years with positive TRAb. RNA was extracted from PBMCs in TRIzol for both TCR sequencing and RNA sequencing. Library creation used multiplex PCR. TCRdb names Illumina HiSeq 4000 as the instrument used. TCR beta libraries were built with iRepertoire HTBI primers and Arm-PCR amplification of CDR3 regions. In-frame beta chains were kept once TCRdb had trimmed the public reads at Q25 with fastp and called clones with MiXCR. Under each unique CDR3 protein, matching rows form one entry showing the most common genes and DNA. This sample holds approximately 290,000 distinct CDR3 sequences; 20% to 25% were observed only once. 45% to 70% of the sample is held by the ten biggest clonotypes.

This specimen consisted of peripheral blood mononuclear cells (PBMCs), obtained when the disease was refractory, from a patient treated with antithyroid drugs. The receptor set was obtained from a female donor with Graves disease.

In nucleotides, the CDR3 is TGTGCCAGCAGGGGAGAGGGGGCGTTTGCTGAAAAACTGTTTTTT. Translated: CASRGEGAFAEKLFF. The rearrangement joins TRBV7-9 to TRBJ1-4; 7 bases are a match to TRBD1. The length of the CDR3 is 15 residues. Germline lookup yields CDR1 SEHNR and CDR2 FQNEAQ (reference sequence). Trimming cost V 6 bases and J 7 bases; bases outside gene matches: 11.

This clonotype was counted at least ten times. This chain joins TRBV27 and TRBJ1-6; D ambiguous. Trimming pared 2 bases from V and 0 bases from J, leaving 8 bases between. Per the germline V gene, CDR1 is MNHEY and CDR2 is SMNVEV (reference sequence). This CDR3 region has 16 residues. Here the CDR3 reads CASSLIGSSYNSPLHF. CDR3 nucleotide sequence: TGTGCCAGCAGTTTAATCGGGAGCTCCTATAATTCACCCCTCCACTTT.

A note on this clonotype: A junction boundary mismatches the germline segment, possibly from a read error. The genes are TRBV10-3 and TRBJ1-5, with unresolved D. The CDR3 length is 14 residues. Per germline, CDR1 ENHRY and CDR2 SYGVKD. The CDR3 bases are TGTGCCATCAGTGAGTCTGGAGGCAATCAGCTCCAGCATTTT. It yields the protein CAISESGGNQLQHF.

In regard to this clonotype: The missing conserved phenylalanine or tryptophan at the end of this CDR3 makes a read error likely. The rearrangement uses TRBV6-1 and TRBJ2-7; 9 positions match TRBD2. Looked up from germline, CDR1 is MNHNS and CDR2 is SASEGT. With V trimmed by 8 bases and J by 5 bases, 16 bases remained unmatched. The CDR3 has 16 residues. DNA of the CDR3: TGTGCCAGCTACCAGGGGGTAGCGGGAGAGGAACACGAGCAGTACCTC. Translation: CASYQGVAGEEHEQYL.

The chain employs TRBV6-2 or TRBV6-3 and TRBJ2-5; no definite D call. The CDR3 is made up of 13 amino acids. The germline V and J ends were trimmed by 3 bases and 4 bases, with 9 bases remaining between them. CDR1 MNHEY and CDR2 SVGEGT come from the germline V gene. The CDR3 loop reads CASSYGDGETQYF. The CDR3 coding sequence is TGTGCCAGCAGTTATGGTGATGGAGAGACCCAGTACTTC.

In its sample, this clonotype was seen a few times. The chain recombines TRBV28 with TRBJ1-1, with D maybe TRBD1 (5 bases). This CDR3 has 14 residues. The germline V gene encodes CDR1 MDHEN and CDR2 SYDVKM. V was clipped by 2 bases and J by 5 bases, with 12 bases between them. CDR3 bases: TGTGCCAGCAGTTTAGCCAGGGTTGAAACTGAAGCTTTCTTT. Its protein is CASSLARVETEAFF.

This sequence joins TRBV28 and TRBJ1-1; a weak D match, TRBD1 (6 bases). In germline, CDR1 is MDHEN, CDR2 SYDVKM. CDR3 length: 13 amino acids. Between the trimmed V and J ends, which lost 6 bases and 7 bases, there was a span of 15 bases. The CDR3 loop reads CASSLGGGHEAFF. CDR3 bases: TGTGCCAGCAGCCTGGGGGGGGGACATGAAGCTTTCTTT.

This clonotype was recorded a few times. This rearrangement joins TRBV5-1 to TRBJ1-5, with 7 bases matching TRBD1. Germline CDR1 SGHRS, CDR2 YFSETQ. Trimming took 1 base from V and 7 from J; bases not matched to a gene: 5. This CDR3 is built from 14 residues. The CDR3 here is CASSLWAGGQPQHF. DNA of the CDR3: TGCGCCAGCAGCTTGTGGGCAGGGGGACAGCCCCAGCATTTT.

The V and J genes are TRBV9 and TRBJ2-7; possibly TRBD2 for D (6 bases). The CDR3 has 14 amino acids. The germline CDR1 and CDR2 sequences are SGDLS and YYNGEE. Trimming took off 2 bases at V and 5 bases at J, with 14 bases between the two ends. The CDR3 loop is CASSVGGSLNEQYF. In nucleotides, the CDR3 is TGTGCCAGCAGCGTTGGAGGGTCCCTGAACGAGCAGTACTTC.

The table lists this clonotype with many counts. This chain links TRBV10-3 with TRBJ2-2; D gene uncertain. The CDR3 contains 12 residues. The germline V and J ends were trimmed by 4 bases and 4 bases, with 4 bases remaining between them. Germline lookup yields CDR1 ENHRY and CDR2 SYGVKD. Here the CDR3 DNA reads TGTGCCATCAGTGGCGGCACCGGGGAGCTGTTTTTT. It codes for CAISGGTGELFF.

This clonotype was detected ten times or more. The chain has TRBV20-1 and TRBJ1-4, with D maybe TRBD1 (6 bases). Trimming shortened V by 0 bases and J by 9 bases, and 14 bases separated the two germline ends. The germline V gene has CDR1 DFQATT and CDR2 SNEGSKA (reference sequence). The CDR3 is made up of 14 amino acids. The CDR3 region has the DNA TGCAGTGCTAGAGACCCCCGGGACATCAAAAAACTGTTTTTT. Translation: CSARDPRDIKKLFF.

This clonotype was picked up many times. V gene TRBV18 combines with J gene TRBJ1-4, with D tentatively TRBD1 (5 bases). The CDR3 contains 14 residues. CDR1 and CDR2 from the germline V gene are KGHSH and LQKENI. V lost 8 bases to trimming and J lost 4 bases, with 14 bases between them. The DNA of the CDR3 is TGTGCCAGCAGCCCCCCGGGACTTAATGAAAAACTGTTTTTT. The encoded protein is CASSPPGLNEKLFF.

The rearrangement links TRBV12-3 or TRBV12-4 to TRBJ2-3; a possible D gene is TRBD2 (5 bases). Trimming took 2 bases from V and 0 from J, leaving 9 bases between them. This CDR3 is 15 amino acids long. The CDR3 DNA is TGTGCCAGCAGTTTACGACTACCTAGCACAGATACGCAGTATTTT. As protein: CASSLRLPSTDTQYF.